This TCR beta chain was recovered during a study of blood T cells in healthy people across ages (dated by TCRdb to the mid-2010s). General notes on the study: In model experiments, template switching captured about one uniquely barcoded TCR beta cDNA molecule for every two T cells. To track age-related changes in TCR beta repertoire diversity, the study relied on deep sequencing normalized with unique cDNA molecular identifiers. Four age groups were formed from the donors: young (average about 15 years), middle-aged (approximately 40), aged (approximately 60) and long-lived (around 80). Donors of different ages were randomly distributed across sequencing lanes to avoid experimental bias. For two donors (one aged 18 to 29 and one aged 80 or older), the study analyzed two additional independent replicas of 1 million unique cDNA reads from the same blood draw.

To note about this clonotype: Its target antigen remains unknown. No base quality values were provided; no much bigger clone lies one nucleotide off.

Library construction relied on 5' RACE. The run used an Illumina HiSeq 2500. The second PCR ran for about 7 to 11 cycles and used a J-beta primer mix along with a sample-barcoded 5' primer. A template-switch 5' adaptor carrying 12 random nucleotides introduced a unique molecular identifier onto each TCR beta cDNA molecule. At least 2.5 million CDR3-containing paired-end reads were obtained from each sample. First-strand cDNA was synthesized from all RNA with the Mint cDNA synthesis kit, primed by a TRBC-specific oligonucleotide. Following uracil-DNA glycosylase treatment, a first 18-cycle PCR with universal primers M1SS and BC2_uni_R was performed on all cDNA. For the original study's pipeline: For normalization, 1 million high-quality reads, each with a distinct molecular identifier, were randomly selected from each sample. Instead of being binned into consensus sequences, reads with shared molecular identifiers were discarded. MiTCR, run with a Q25 quality threshold and the strictest error-elimination algorithm, handled CDR3 identification, clonotype clustering and error correction. A nonparametric unseen species model with Euler transformation was used to estimate lower-bound total TCR beta diversity. The public reads were quality trimmed at Q25 with fastp and then assembled into clones with MiXCR by TCRdb, keeping productive beta chains. Rows are combined by CDR3 protein, so each entry shows the most common genes and DNA. TCRdb, not the authors, supplied the V and J calls. Counted in this sample were 1.4 million to 1.5 million distinct CDR3 sequences; roughly 40% of them appeared once. The ten largest clones capture 7.9% of the sample.

Relative to germline, V is 3 bases shorter and J is 7 bases shorter, with 12 bases between their ends. Looking up the germline V gene yields CDR1 SGHVS and CDR2 FNYEAQ. Including cysteine and phenylalanine, the CDR3 has 13 amino acids. Of the read, only the CDR3 DNA is kept; its 39 bases are in frame from base 1. Systemically healthy Caucasian individuals from Russia, over 30 in total and aged about 6 to 100 years, were included as donors. Each donor gave ten milliliters of peripheral blood, drawn into EDTA-treated Vacutainer tubes. PBMCs were isolated by Ficoll-Paque density-gradient centrifugation, with at least 6 million obtained per sample. Trizol reagent was used to extract total RNA from the PBMCs, yielding at least 5.5 micrograms per sample. For every donor, an aliquot of PBMCs went through flow cytometry to measure the percentages of naive CD45RAhigh/CD27high T cells. Broad study findings and their caveats: Observed TCR beta diversity per million T cells fell roughly linearly with age, and a significant reduction was already apparent by age around 39. Because donor CMV infection status was unknown, age-related changes in expanded clonotypes were potentially confounded. Estimates of total diversity from one million sequenced T cells were regarded as lower bounds and underestimates. There was a strong correlation between observed TCR beta diversity and the percentage of naive T cells measured by flow cytometry. Compared with the aged group, more naive CD4+ T cells, fewer expanded clones and increased TCR diversity were shown by the long-lived group, suggesting age selection. Because profiling used bulk unsorted PBMCs, naive and antigen-experienced compartments could not be compared conclusively.

Sequenced: blood. The sequence was collected from a woman between 18 and 29 years old in good health. This sequence uses TRBV7-6 and TRBJ1-2, with the D gene uncertain. The bases read TGTGCCAGCAGCTTTGCATCGGCGGTTGGCTACACCTTC. The encoded protein is CASSFASAVGYTF.